These T cell receptor beta chains were read from a single sample in a study of OX40 agonist ivuxolimab in advanced cancers. Repertoires were generated with immunoSEQ multiplex PCR, while TCRdb's copy carries only in-frame clones and drops some. The sample carries more than 9,000 clones, 60% to 85% recorded once. The starting material was CD4+ or CD8+ T cells sorted from blood, obtained in a trial of the OX40 agonist ivuxolimab. The source is an adult with an advanced solid tumor such as melanoma, head and neck, liver or kidney cancer. Both conserved end residues are part of each CDR3. The D gene is left open where the match is weak. Expanded clones get a size class; other rows say once, few or many, or leave the size out.

NA | NA | TRBJ2-7 | TRBV5-1 | TGCGCCAGCAGCTTGGAGGGGGGCTTCCGCGAAGAGCAGTACTTC | CASSLEGGFREEQYF
TRBD1 | NA | TRBJ2-7 | TRBV27 | TGTGCCAGCAGTTTATCGTGGGGACAGGGTTACGAGCAGTACTTC | CASSLSWGQGYEQYF
NA | NA | TRBJ2-3 | TRBV10-3 | TGTGCCATCAGTGAGTACCCGGGACGGACCAGCACAGATACGCAGTATTTT | CAISEYPGRTSTDTQYF
NA | NA | TRBJ2-5 | TRBV27 | TGTGCCAGCAGTCCCGGACTCAGTTCGATTGGACAGTACTTC | CASSPGLSSIGQYF
TRBD1 | NA | TRBJ1-2 | TRBV27 | TGTGCCAGCAGTCCCCTGGGCAGGGGGAGGGATGGCTACACCTTC | CASSPLGRGRDGYTF
TRBD2 | NA | TRBJ2-5 | TRBV15 | TGTGCCACCAGCAGAGCTAGGGGGACTAGCGGGAGGGCATTAGAAGAGACCCAGTACTTC | CATSRARGTSGRALEETQYF
NA | NA | TRBJ2-7 | TRBV6-5 | TGTGCCAGCAGTTACGCGGGACGCTACGAGCAGTACTTC | CASSYAGRYEQYF
TRBD1 | NA | TRBJ2-7 | TRBV2 | TGTGCCAGCCGGGACAGGTTGGCCTACGAGCAGTACTTC | CASRDRLAYEQYF
NA | NA | TRBJ2-7 | TRBV28 | TGTGCCAGCAGCCCCCGGAGCTACGAGCAGTACTTC | CASSPRSYEQYF
NA | few | TRBJ1-3 | TRBV6-5 | TGTGCCAGCAGTTTTAAGGCTGGAAACACCATATATTTT | CASSFKAGNTIYF
NA | NA | TRBJ2-5 | TRBV6-1 | TGTGCCAGCAGTGAGGGTGACAGATTGTACCAAGAGACCCAGTACTTC | CASSEGDRLYQETQYF
NA | NA | TRBJ1-3 | TRBV7-9 | TGTGCCAGCAGCTTAGCGCTTCCCCTGAGCTCTGGAAACACCATATATTTT | CASSLALPLSSGNTIYF
TRBD2 | NA | TRBJ2-7 | TRBV4-2 | TGTGCCAGCAGCCAACTAGCGGGAGGGCGCGAGCAGTACTTC | CASSQLAGGREQYF
NA | NA | TRBJ1-2 | TRBV5-1 | TGCGCCAGCAGCTTGGGGGTTGTTGACAATAACTATGGCTACACCTTC | CASSLGVVDNNYGYTF
TRBD1 | large | TRBJ2-7 | TRBV27 | TGTGCCAGCAGTCTACAGGGGGCGAACTACGAGCAGTACTTC | CASSLQGANYEQYF
NA | NA | TRBJ1-3 | TRBV7-9 | TGTGCCAGCAGCTCGGCCGACGGATACTCTGGAAACACCATATATTTT | CASSSADGYSGNTIYF
TRBD1 | NA | TRBJ2-2 | TRBV6-4 | TGTGCCAGCAGGGACAGGAGCGGGGAGCTGTTTTTT | CASRDRSGELFF
TRBD2 | NA | TRBJ2-1 | TRBV11-3 | TGTGCCAGCAGCTTAGGGATAGCGGGAGGGAGCGTGTTGGATGAGCAGTTCTTC | CASSLGIAGGSVLDEQFF
NA | NA | TRBJ2-7 | TRBV6-5 | TGTGCCAGCAGTCCTTCGGTGGGGAGCTCCTACGAGCAGTACTTC | CASSPSVGSSYEQYF
TRBD1 | NA | TRBJ1-1 | TRBV27 | TGTGCCAGCAGTCCGGGGACAGGTCTCATGACTGAAGCTTTCTTT | CASSPGTGLMTEAFF
TRBD1 | NA | TRBJ1-2 | TRBV28 | TGTGCCAGCAGTCCCAGAGGGACAGGGAAGGTTTCAGATGGCTACACCTTC | CASSPRGTGKVSDGYTF
TRBD1 | NA | TRBJ1-1 | TRBV11-3 | TGTGCCAGCAGCTTAGGACAGGGGGCGAAGAAGGGAACTGAAGCTTTCTTT | CASSLGQGAKKGTEAFF
NA | NA | TRBJ1-1 | TRBV7-9 | TGTGCCAGCAGCTTGCAGGGGTTCACTGAAGCTTTCTTT | CASSLQGFTEAFF
NA | once | TRBJ2-7 | TRBV4-2 | TGTGCCAGCAGCCAAGTCCTAGGCTACGAGCAGTACTTC | CASSQVLGYEQYF
TRBD1 | once | TRBJ2-2 | TRBV5-1 | TGCGCCAGCAGCCTTTGGGACAGCTGGTCCGGGGAGCTGTTTTTT | CASSLWDSWSGELFF
TRBD2 | NA | TRBJ2-7 | TRBV7-9 | TGTGCCAGCAGCTTAGCGGGAGGGCATCATTCCTACGAGCAGTACTTC | CASSLAGGHHSYEQYF
TRBD2 | NA | TRBJ2-1 | TRBV7-9 | TGTGCCAGCAGCTCTGGGACTAGCGGGAGATACAATGAGCAGTTCTTC | CASSSGTSGRYNEQFF
TRBD1 | NA | TRBJ1-6 | TRBV15 | TGTGCCACCAGCAGAGATTCTCAGGGGGCCTCACCCCTCCACTTT | CATSRDSQGASPLHF
TRBD1 | NA | TRBJ1-2 | TRBV27 | TGTGCCAGCAGTTTAAAGGCAGGGGGTAACTATGGCTACACCTTC | CASSLKAGGNYGYTF
NA | large | TRBJ1-5 | TRBV5-1 | TGCGCCAGCAGCTTTGAGGGGGATCAGCCCCAGCATTTT | CASSFEGDQPQHF
NA | NA | TRBJ2-7 | TRBV29-1 | TGCAGCGTTGAAGTCCGCCACTCGAGCTACGAGCAGTACTTC | CSVEVRHSSYEQYF
TRBD2 | NA | TRBJ2-3 | TRBV28 | TGTGCCAGCAGTTGGGCGGGAGGGCCGAATACGCAGTATTTT | CASSWAGGPNTQYF
TRBD2 | few | TRBJ2-6 | TRBV4-3 | TGCGCCAGCAGCCAAGATCTTTTAACTAGCGGGAGTCTATTTTCTGGGGCCAACGTCCTGACTTTC | CASSQDLLTSGSLFSGANVLTF
TRBD2 | NA | TRBJ2-7 | TRBV4-1 | TGCGCCAGCAGCCAAGCCCTAGCGGGCCTCTCCTACGAGCAGTACTTC | CASSQALAGLSYEQYF
TRBD1 | NA | TRBJ1-3 | TRBV28 | TGTGCCAGCAGTTTAAATAGGGACAGTTTCTTTGGAAACACCATATATTTT | CASSLNRDSFFGNTIYF
NA | NA | TRBJ2-3 | TRBV6-4 | TGTGCCAGCAGTGAAGGAGGGTACGAGTCCGATACGCAGTATTTT | CASSEGGYESDTQYF
NA | few | TRBJ1-4 | TRBV4-3 | TGCGCCACAAGTGAGCGGAGAGGTGAAAAACTGTTTTTT | CATSERRGEKLFF
NA | NA | TRBJ2-1 | TRBV2 | TGTGCCAGCAGTGAAACCGGGAACTCTTACAATGAGCAGTTCTTC | CASSETGNSYNEQFF
NA | once | TRBJ2-7 | TRBV9 | TGTGCCAGCAGCGTAGGAGGTACAGGGCTACCCTACGAGCAGTACTTC | CASSVGGTGLPYEQYF
TRBD2 | NA | TRBJ2-5 | TRBV7-3 | TGTGCCAGCAGCCAATGGGGGGGTCGGGAGACCCAGTACTTC | CASSQWGGRETQYF
NA | NA | TRBJ2-7 | TRBV19 | TGTGCCAGTTCCTGGGGAGGTAGTAGCTACGAGCAGTACTTC | CASSWGGSSYEQYF
TRBD1 | once | TRBJ2-7 | TRBV30 | TGTGCCTGGAGTGCTCCCCCGGGACAGGGCCTTCTCGAGCAGTACTTC | CAWSAPPGQGLLEQYF
NA | NA | TRBJ1-3 | TRBV30 | TGTGCCTGGAGTAAAGTCCGAAGAGAGAACACCATATATTTT | CAWSKVRRENTIYF
NA | NA | TRBJ1-1 | TRBV9 | TGTGCCAGCAGTGGGCTCGGAAGCACTGAAGCTTTCTTT | CASSGLGSTEAFF
TRBD2 | NA | TRBJ2-1 | TRBV11-3 | TGTGCCAGCAGCTTAGTTTCAGCGGGGTCCTACAATGAGCAGTTCTTC | CASSLVSAGSYNEQFF
TRBD1 | medium-sized | TRBJ1-1 | TRBV12-5 | TGTGCTAGTAACGATCGGACAGGGAGCACTGAAGCTTTCTTT | CASNDRTGSTEAFF
NA | NA | TRBJ2-1 | TRBV11-2 | TGTGCCAGCAGCTTAGTTGTAAATGAGCAGTTCTTC | CASSLVVNEQFF
NA | NA | TRBJ2-7 | TRBV29-1 | TGCAGCGTTGAAGAGGGAAGCTCCTACGAGCAGTACTTC | CSVEEGSSYEQYF
NA | NA | TRBJ2-3 | TRBV30 | TGTGCCTGGAATTGGGGAGGCACAGATACGCAGTATTTT | CAWNWGGTDTQYF